These 6 T cell receptor beta chains came from one sample sequenced in a study of T cells in Graves' hyperthyroidism and ophthalmopathy. The CDR3 regions of TCR beta were amplified from RNA transcripts. A first-round RT-PCR of the TCR CDR3 used the HTBI primer set. TCRdb analysed the multiplex PCR reads with MiXCR anew, one entry per CDR3 protein. The table has a few hundred thousand distinct CDR3 sequences, roughly 15% seen once. Sequenced: blood. These receptors came from a woman aged 18-35 years with Graves' hyperthyroidism.

V usage is TRBV6-2 or TRBV6-3 and J usage is TRBJ2-3; 9 bases are a match to TRBD2. Germline CDR1 reads MNHEY; CDR2 reads SVGEGT. CDR3 length: 16 amino acids. V shed 5 bases, J shed 0 bases, and the junction held 6 bases outside the gene matches. The CDR3 sequence is CASSGRLAASTDTQYF. DNA for the CDR3: TGTGCCAGCAGTGGGAGACTAGCGGCTAGCACAGATACGCAGTATTTT.

This clonotype appeared a few times. V gene TRBV6-2 or TRBV6-3 combines with J gene TRBJ1-6, with D possibly being TRBD1 (5 bases). The V end was cut by 2 bases, the J end by 7 bases, with 12 bases between. Germline values: CDR1 MNHEY, CDR2 SVGEGT. CDR3 length equals 15 residues. The CDR3 here is CASSYTQAGNSPLHF. CDR3 nucleotide sequence: TGTGCCAGCAGTTACACACAGGCGGGAAATTCACCCCTCCACTTT.

At least ten counts were recorded for this clonotype. V usage is TRBV12-3 or TRBV12-4 and J usage is TRBJ2-2; D possibly corresponds to TRBD1 (7 bases). The V end was cut by 4 bases, the J end by 5 bases, with 17 bases between. CDR3 length equals 16 residues. The CDR3 DNA reads TGTGCCAGCAGTTCGGCCAGGGGGGCGCTTACCGGGGAGCTGTTTTTT. Protein product: CASSSARGALTGELFF.

This clonotype was counted between two and nine times. The chain links TRBV7-9 to TRBJ2-2; 9 bases agree with TRBD2. The CDR3 has 14 residues. The V gene's germline CDR1 is SEHNR and CDR2 FQNEAQ (reference sequence). J was trimmed by 6 bases and V by 4 bases; bases with no gene match: 3. CDR3 in DNA: TGTGCCAGCAGCTCCGTAGCGGGAGCCGGGGAGCTGTTTTTT. It is translated as CASSSVAGAGELFF. Filled out from reference TRBV7-9 and TRBJ2-2, the complete variable domain reads DTGVSQNPRHKITKRGQNVTFRCDPISEHNRLYWYRQTLGQGPEFLTYFQNEAQLEKSRLLSDRFSAERPKGSFSTLEIQRTEQGDSAMYLCASSSVAGAGELFFGEGSRLTVL.

This clonotype appeared many times. J is TRBJ2-7 and V is TRBV20-1; tentatively, D is TRBD1 (5 bases). Germline lookup yields CDR1 DFQATT and CDR2 SNEGSKA (reference sequence). The CDR3 is made up of 14 amino acids. The V end lost 4 bases, the J end lost 5 bases, and 18 bases lay between the germline ends. CDR3 in DNA: TGCAGTGCTACTCCCGGTGGACACCTCGACGAGCAGTACTTC. This gives the protein CSATPGGHLDEQYF.

Here the CDR3 DNA reads TGTGCCAGCAACCAGGGAATGAGCAATCAGCCCCAGCATTTT. It codes for CASNQGMSNQPQHF. V gene TRBV9 combines with J gene TRBJ1-5; the D gene is possibly TRBD1 (5 bases). Germline assignment: CDR1 SGDLS and CDR2 YYNGEE. V lost 6 bases and J lost 1, with 11 bases in between. There are 14 residues in the CDR3. Full variable domain (outside the CDR3, taken from reference TRBV9 and TRBJ1-5): DSGVTQTPKHLITATGQRVTLRCSPRSGDLSVYWYQQSLDQGLQFLIQYYNGEERAKGNILERFSAQQFPDLHSELNLSSLELGDSALYFCASNQGMSNQPQHFGDGTRLSIL.